This T cell receptor (beta chain) is from a study of T cells after somatic rescue of genetic block. Clones were sequenced by immunoSEQ multiplex PCR, and TCRdb holds only the in-frame ones, with some missing. This table has about 68,000 clones, around 92% appearing once. The CDR3 sequence is 12 residues long. Germline CDR1 MDHEN, CDR2 SYDVKM. V lost 1 base, J lost 10 bases, and 8 bases lay in between. The chain is built from TRBV28 and TRBJ2-1; maybe TRBD2 (5 bases). The source of this sequence is a middle-aged man. The sample comprised peripheral blood mononuclear cells (PBMCs). CDR3: CASSLSSWEQFF. As DNA, the CDR3 is TGTGCCAGCAGTTTATCTAGCTGGGAGCAGTTCTTC.